These 30 T cell receptor beta chains originate from one sample sequenced in a study of shared clonotypes between healthy human individuals. TCRdb keeps only in-frame clones here, not all; method: immunoSEQ multiplex PCR. The data contain about 980,000 clones, around 80% of them singletons. The sample consisted of memory CD4+ T cells sorted from blood. Subset described: CD45RA-negative fraction. The receptors were sampled from a man aged 18 to 35 in good health.

The genes are TRBV5-1 and TRBJ2-7; no clear D gene. V was clipped by 0 bases and J by 6 bases, with 16 bases between them. The CDR3 consists of 15 residues. Germline loops: CDR1 SGHRS, CDR2 YFSETQ. CDR3 DNA sequence: TGCGCCAGCAGCTTGGCCGGATCTCAACCCCGCGAGCAGTACTTC. Amino acids: CASSLAGSQPREQYF.

The chain recombines TRBV10-3 with TRBJ2-5; D perhaps matches TRBD1 (6 bases). Germline CDR1 is ENHRY and CDR2 is SYGVKD. Trimming removed 10 bases at V and 1 base at J, with 13 bases between. The CDR3 loop spans 13 amino acids. The CDR3: CATKLGGQETQYF. In DNA, the CDR3 is TGTGCCACTAAACTAGGGGGCCAAGAGACCCAGTACTTC.

V usage is TRBV27 and J usage is TRBJ2-7; tentatively, D is TRBD2 (5 bases). The CDR3 runs 15 residues. Trimming stripped 1 base from V and 0 bases from J, with 10 bases between. Germline CDR1 MNHEY, CDR2 SMNVEV (reference sequence). The CDR3, as DNA: TGTGCCAGCAGTTTATTCGGGGTTACCTCCTACGAGCAGTACTTC. Translated, it gives CASSLFGVTSYEQYF.

The chain recombines TRBV30 with TRBJ1-2, with 9 bases matching TRBD1. CDR3 length: 14 residues. J gave up 7 bases and V 2 bases, and 8 bases lay outside the gene matches. The germline V gene encodes CDR1 GTSNPN and CDR2 SVGIG (reference sequence). This chain's CDR3 is CAWSLTGGRSGYTF. CDR3 bases: TGTGCCTGGAGTTTGACAGGGGGAAGGTCTGGCTACACCTTC.

V is TRBV6-5 and J is TRBJ2-7; possible D gene TRBD1, 5 bases. The CDR3 contains 14 residues. Trimming pared 0 bases from V and 6 bases from J, leaving 12 bases between. Germline CDR1 MNHEY, CDR2 SVGAGI. Here the CDR3 DNA reads TGTGCCAGCAGTTACTCGGTGGAAGGGGCCGAGCAGTACTTC. Translating it yields CASSYSVEGAEQYF.

This clone was observed a handful of times. This chain links TRBV10-2 with TRBJ2-2; 9 nucleotides agree with TRBD2. CDR1 is WSHSY, CDR2 SAAADI, per germline. Trimming removed 4 bases from V and 1 base from J; junction bases left unmatched: 1. The CDR3 is 15 amino acids. CDR3 nucleotides: TGCGCCAGCAGTGCGACTAGCGGGAACACCGGGGAGCTGTTTTTT. It translates to CASSATSGNTGELFF.

The rearrangement joins TRBV10-3 to TRBJ2-2; TRBD2 agrees at 10 bases. J gave up 5 bases and V 11 bases, and 5 bases lay outside the gene matches. CDR3 length: 13 residues. Germline CDR1 reads ENHRY; CDR2 reads SYGVKD. CDR3 coding DNA: TGTGCCGCGGGACTAGCGCGGACCGGGGAGCTGTTTTTT. Protein sequence: CAAGLARTGELFF.

The chain links TRBV7-4 to TRBJ2-2, with unresolved D. The CDR3 extends over 18 amino acids. V lost 1 base and J lost 0, with 15 bases in between. CDR1 and CDR2 (germline): SGHVT, SQSDAQ. The CDR3 DNA reads TGTGCCAGCAGCTTAGGTCGTTCGGGCCCGACGAACACCGGGGAGCTGTTTTTT. Residues: CASSLGRSGPTNTGELFF.

This clone was observed a few times. The rearrangement joins TRBV6-1 to TRBJ1-2; perhaps TRBD1 as D (5 bases). V was pared by 3 bases and J by 4 bases, with 15 bases between. Per the germline V gene, CDR1 is MNHNS and CDR2 is SASEGT. This CDR3 contains 15 residues. CDR3 coding DNA: TGTGCCAGCAGTGACCCCCCTCGGGGGGTCTATGGCTACACCTTC. Translation: CASSDPPRGVYGYTF.

The gene calls are TRBV19 and TRBJ2-3; no definite D call. This CDR3 is built from 14 residues. Germline-derived CDR1 and CDR2 are LNHDA and SQIVND (reference sequence). V was cut by 6 bases and J by 1 base, with 11 bases left in between. The CDR3 is CASSWITGTDTQYF. The CDR3 nucleotides are TGTGCCAGTAGCTGGATTACTGGCACAGATACGCAGTATTTT.

CDR3 amino acids: CASSPGTSGGKYNEQFF. The DNA for the CDR3 is TGCGCCAGCAGCCCTGGGACTAGCGGGGGGAAATACAATGAGCAGTTCTTC. The chain joins TRBV5-1 to TRBJ2-1, with 15 bases identical to TRBD2. The V and J ends lost 4 bases and 4 bases, in that order; junction bases with no gene match: 6. This CDR3 comprises 17 residues. Germline CDR1 reads SGHRS; CDR2 reads YFSETQ.

The CDR3 DNA reads TGTGCCAGCAGCGTGTCTAGCGGGGGAGGTGAGCAGTTCTTC. Amino acids: CASSVSSGGGEQFF. This chain connects TRBV9 to TRBJ2-1, with TRBD2 matching over 10 bases. Germline-derived CDR1 and CDR2 are SGDLS and YYNGEE. V lost 2 bases and J lost 9; bases outside the gene matches: 5. The CDR3 is 14 residues long.

V is TRBV6-6 and J is TRBJ1-4; 8 bases line up with TRBD1. Trimming took 5 bases from V and 5 from J; bases not matched to a gene: 1. The CDR3 length is 13 residues. Germline V lookup: CDR1 MNHNY, CDR2 SVGAGI (reference sequence). The chain's CDR3 is CASSNRGNEKLFF. The CDR3 DNA reads as TGTGCCAGCAGTAACAGGGGGAATGAAAAACTGTTTTTT.

This rearrangement joins TRBV4-3 to TRBJ2-3; 15 nucleotides line up with TRBD2. This CDR3 is built from 16 residues. J gave up 6 bases and V 0 bases, and 1 base lay outside the gene matches. The germline V gene encodes CDR1 LGHNA and CDR2 YSLEER. In DNA, the CDR3 is TGCGCCAGCAGCCAAGATGGACTAGCGGGAGGGGATACGCAGTATTTT. Translation gives CASSQDGLAGGDTQYF.

To note about this clone: Other nucleotide sequences from this sample produce the same CDR3. The CDR3 region has the DNA TGTGCCAGCAGCCCCCCCGGGAGCTCCTACGAGCAGTACTTC. Protein sequence: CASSPPGSSYEQYF. V is TRBV7-9 and J is TRBJ2-7, with D tentatively TRBD2 (6 bases). V lost 5 bases and J 0 bases, leaving 11 bases between the germline ends. This CDR3 is 14 amino acids long. The germline gives CDR1 SEHNR, CDR2 FQNEAQ (reference sequence).

A few counts support this clone. The chain joins TRBV6-4 to TRBJ1-1; D call uncertain. The CDR3 runs 14 residues. V was shortened by 7 bases and J by 0 bases, with 12 bases between the two germline ends. CDR1 MRHNA and CDR2 SNTAGT come from the germline V gene. The chain's CDR3 is CASKEEEMNTEAFF. DNA of the CDR3: TGTGCCAGCAAGGAGGAGGAAATGAACACTGAAGCTTTCTTT.

This chain joins TRBV5-1 and TRBJ1-1, with D possibly matching TRBD1 (6 bases). Germline CDR1 SGHRS, CDR2 YFSETQ. The V gene lost 5 bases and the J gene lost 1 base, with 12 bases spanning the gap. The CDR3 totals 14 residues. The CDR3 bases are TGCGCCAGCAGGATATTGACAGGGAACACTGAAGCTTTCTTT. Its translation is CASRILTGNTEAFF.

The rearrangement links TRBV5-1 to TRBJ1-5, with 9 bases matching TRBD1. The germline CDR1 and CDR2 sequences are SGHRS and YFSETQ. V was pared by 4 bases and J by 4 bases, with 3 bases of the junction left unmatched. The CDR3 is made up of 14 amino acids. The CDR3 loop reads CASSPDRGNQPQHF. CDR3 in DNA: TGCGCCAGCAGCCCGGACAGGGGTAATCAGCCCCAGCATTTT.

This clone appeared a single time. V and J are TRBV5-1 and TRBJ2-3, with a weak D call TRBD2 (5 bases). CDR1 and CDR2 (germline): SGHRS, YFSETQ. The CDR3 has 15 residues. V lost 0 bases and J lost 2, with 10 bases in between. CDR3 protein: CASSLAGLYTDTQYF. CDR3 bases: TGCGCCAGCAGCTTGGCCGGACTTTACACAGATACGCAGTATTTT.

V is TRBV18 and J is TRBJ2-2; 12 nucleotides align to TRBD2. CDR1 is KGHSH and CDR2 is LQKENI in the germline V gene. The CDR3 contains 16 residues. V lost 3 bases, J lost 4 bases, and 3 bases stayed unmatched. CDR3: CASSPTSGGITGELFF. CDR3 nucleotides: TGTGCCAGCTCACCGACTAGCGGGGGCATCACCGGGGAGCTGTTTTTT.

The genes are TRBV6-5 and TRBJ2-3; D ambiguous. CDR3 length: 12 amino acids. Per the germline V gene, CDR1 is MNHEY and CDR2 is SVGAGI. V gave up 8 bases and J gave up 0 bases, with 6 bases separating them. Here the CDR3 reads CASARSTDTQYF. CDR3 nucleotides: TGTGCCAGCGCACGTAGCACAGATACGCAGTATTTT.

The chain couples TRBV10-2 to TRBJ1-1; 8 bases match TRBD1. CDR1 is WSHSY, CDR2 SAAADI, per germline. The CDR3 consists of 17 residues. V gave up 2 bases and J gave up 0 bases; unmatched junction bases: 8. The chain's CDR3 is CASSEQGARGMNTEAFF. The CDR3 DNA reads TGCGCCAGCAGTGAGCAGGGGGCGCGGGGAATGAACACTGAAGCTTTCTTT.

The rearrangement joins TRBV6-1 to TRBJ2-3; D not certain. Trimming left V 4 bases short and J 6 bases short, with 11 bases between. The CDR3 is made up of 13 amino acids. Germline V lookup: CDR1 MNHNS, CDR2 SASEGT. The CDR3 bases are TGTGCCAGCAGTGCCTCTAGATCCGATACGCAGTATTTT. It translates to CASSASRSDTQYF.

This clone has just one count. This chain uses TRBV12-5 with TRBJ2-5, with 8 bases that match TRBD1. The CDR3 is made up of 15 amino acids. With 1 base clipped from V and 3 bases from J, the junction kept 4 bases outside the gene matches. From germline, CDR1 is LGHNT and CDR2 FRNRAP. The DNA of the CDR3 is TGTGCTAGTGGTTTGGGTATACAGGGGGAAGAGACCCAGTACTTC. As protein: CASGLGIQGEETQYF.

The V call is TRBV6-1, the J call TRBJ2-7, with D tentatively TRBD2 (7 bases). Germline loops: CDR1 MNHNS, CDR2 SASEGT. This CDR3 has 12 residues. CDR3 nucleotides: TGTATTTGCGGGGGCGAATCCTACGAGCAGTACTTC. This codes for CICGGESYEQYF.

This clone showed up just once. This chain joins TRBV7-9 and TRBJ2-2, with 9 bases that match TRBD1. Unmatched junction bases numbered 2, after V lost 4 bases and J lost 2 bases. Germline CDR1 reads SEHNR; CDR2 reads FQNEAQ (reference sequence). The CDR3 loop spans 15 amino acids. The CDR3, as DNA: TGTGCCAGCAGCTCGGACAGGGGCAACACCGGGGAGCTGTTTTTT. Translation gives CASSSDRGNTGELFF. The whole variable domain, filled in from reference TRBV7-9 and TRBJ2-2, reads DTGVSQNPRHKITKRGQNVTFRCDPISEHNRLYWYRQTLGQGPEFLTYFQNEAQLEKSRLLSDRFSAERPKGSFSTLEIQRTEQGDSAMYLCASSSDRGNTGELFFGEGSRLTVL.

This sequence joins TRBV7-2 and TRBJ2-1, with 8 bases matching TRBD2. In germline, CDR1 is SGHTA, CDR2 FQGNSA. V was clipped by 1 base and J by 6 bases; unmatched bases: 5. The length of the CDR3 is 15 residues. The CDR3 DNA is TGTGCCAGCAGCTTAGGCGGACTAGCCGGCAATGAGCAGTTCTTC. Residues: CASSLGGLAGNEQFF.

The chain recombines TRBV19 with TRBJ1-1, with 9 bases identical to TRBD1. The CDR3 has 13 residues. Germline V gene lookup returns CDR1 LNHDA and CDR2 SQIVND (reference sequence). The trim removed 6 bases at V and 5 bases at J, leaving 4 bases unmatched. The CDR3 reads CASRRQGVTEAFF. In nucleotides, the CDR3 is TGTGCCAGTAGGCGACAGGGGGTGACTGAAGCTTTCTTT.

In this sample, this clone turned up once. The chain links TRBV19 to TRBJ1-2, with D unresolved. The CDR3 sequence is 13 residues long. Trimming shortened V by 2 bases and J by 8 bases, and 12 bases separated the two germline ends. The V gene's germline CDR1 is LNHDA and CDR2 SQIVND (reference sequence). The CDR3 reads CASSIFRGEGYTF. CDR3 nucleotide sequence: TGTGCCAGTAGTATATTTCGGGGAGAAGGCTACACCTTC. Full variable domain (rest looked up from reference TRBV19 and TRBJ1-2): DGGITQSPKYLFRKEGQNVTLSCEQNLNHDAMYWYRQDPGQGLRLIYYSQIVNDFQKGDIAEGYSVSREKKESFPLTVTSAQKNPTAFYLCASSIFRGEGYTFGSGTRLTVV.

CDR3: CASSYGGSQYF. The CDR3 region has the DNA TGTGCCAGCAGTTACGGGGGGTCCCAGTACTTC. V is TRBV6-5 and J is TRBJ2-5, with a weak D call TRBD2 (6 bases). Germline lookup yields CDR1 MNHEY and CDR2 SVGAGI. There are 11 residues in the CDR3. The V end was cut by 2 bases, the J end by 9 bases, with 7 bases between.